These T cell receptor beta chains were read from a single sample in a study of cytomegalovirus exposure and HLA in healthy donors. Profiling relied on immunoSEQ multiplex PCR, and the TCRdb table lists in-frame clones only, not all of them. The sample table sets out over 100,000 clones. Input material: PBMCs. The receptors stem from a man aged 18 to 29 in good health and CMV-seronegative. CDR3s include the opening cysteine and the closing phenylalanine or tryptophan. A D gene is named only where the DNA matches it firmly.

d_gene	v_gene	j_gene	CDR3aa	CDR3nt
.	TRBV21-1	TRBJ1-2	CASSGPGPVFDGYTF	TGTGCCAGCAGCGGCCCAGGCCCCGTTTTTGATGGCTACACCTTC
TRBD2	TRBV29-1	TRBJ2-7	CSVTLGGSYEQYF	TGCAGCGTAACCCTGGGAGGGTCCTACGAGCAGTACTTC
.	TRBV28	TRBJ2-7	CASSLWKDKGRGEQYF	TGTGCCAGCAGTTTATGGAAGGACAAGGGGCGCGGCGAGCAGTACTTC
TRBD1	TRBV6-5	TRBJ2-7	CASRATGFYEQYF	TGTGCCAGCAGGGCGACAGGGTTCTACGAGCAGTACTTC
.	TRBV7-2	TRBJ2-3	CASSLVRGAERTDTQYF	TGTGCCAGCAGCTTAGTACGGGGGGCCGAGAGGACAGATACGCAGTATTTT
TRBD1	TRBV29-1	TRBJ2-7	CSVRDRAYEQYF	TGCAGCGTCCGGGACAGGGCCTACGAGCAGTACTTC
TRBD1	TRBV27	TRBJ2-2	CASEQGYNTGELFF	TGTGCCAGCGAACAGGGGTATAACACCGGGGAGCTGTTTTTT
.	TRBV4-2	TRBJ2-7	CASSQDISGRLGHEQYF	TGTGCCAGCAGCCAAGATATATCAGGTCGGCTGGGGCACGAGCAGTACTTC
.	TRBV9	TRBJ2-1	CASSAGVKAPISYNEQFF	TGTGCCAGCAGCGCGGGAGTAAAAGCCCCCATCTCCTACAATGAGCAGTTCTTC
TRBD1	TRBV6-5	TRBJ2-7	CASSFLRDRAEQYF	TGTGCCAGCAGTTTCCTCCGGGACAGGGCCGAGCAGTACTTC
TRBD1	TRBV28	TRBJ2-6	CASIPVGQGINVLTF	TGTGCCAGCATCCCTGTAGGACAGGGCATCAACGTCCTGACTTTC
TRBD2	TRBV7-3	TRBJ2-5	CASSLKPGGETQYF	TGTGCCAGCAGCTTAAAGCCGGGGGGTGAGACCCAGTACTTC
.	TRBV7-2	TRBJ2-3	CASSLAGGRVDTQYF	TGTGCCAGCAGCTTAGCGGGGGGGCGAGTAGATACGCAGTATTTT
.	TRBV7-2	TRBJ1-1	CASSLWDKNTEAFF	TGTGCCAGCAGCTTATGGGACAAGAACACTGAAGCTTTCTTT
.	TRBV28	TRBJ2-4	CAGSSPEIAKNIQYF	TGTGCCGGCAGTTCTCCTGAGATAGCCAAAAACATTCAGTACTTC
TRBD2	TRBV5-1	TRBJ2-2	CASRLAGTGELFF	TGCGCCAGCAGGCTAGCGGGGACCGGGGAGCTGTTTTTT
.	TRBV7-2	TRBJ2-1	CASSAGPPTYNEQFF	TGTGCCAGCAGCGCGGGACCGCCTACCTACAATGAGCAGTTCTTC
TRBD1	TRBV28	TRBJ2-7	CASSLGQGAEEQYF	TGTGCCAGCAGCCTAGGACAGGGGGCGGAAGAGCAGTACTTC
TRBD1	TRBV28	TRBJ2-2	CAGGQGAPGELFF	TGTGCTGGAGGGCAGGGGGCCCCCGGGGAGCTGTTTTTT
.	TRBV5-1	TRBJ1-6	CASSLGAGGSNSPLHF	TGCGCCAGCAGCTTGGGCGCGGGAGGATCTAATTCACCCCTCCACTTT
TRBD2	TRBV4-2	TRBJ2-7	CASSQGQDSGYEQYF	TGTGCCAGCAGCCAAGGTCAGGATAGCGGGTACGAGCAGTACTTC
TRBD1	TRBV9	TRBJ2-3	CASTKGASHSDTQYF	TGTGCCAGCACCAAGGGGGCTAGCCATTCAGATACGCAGTATTTT